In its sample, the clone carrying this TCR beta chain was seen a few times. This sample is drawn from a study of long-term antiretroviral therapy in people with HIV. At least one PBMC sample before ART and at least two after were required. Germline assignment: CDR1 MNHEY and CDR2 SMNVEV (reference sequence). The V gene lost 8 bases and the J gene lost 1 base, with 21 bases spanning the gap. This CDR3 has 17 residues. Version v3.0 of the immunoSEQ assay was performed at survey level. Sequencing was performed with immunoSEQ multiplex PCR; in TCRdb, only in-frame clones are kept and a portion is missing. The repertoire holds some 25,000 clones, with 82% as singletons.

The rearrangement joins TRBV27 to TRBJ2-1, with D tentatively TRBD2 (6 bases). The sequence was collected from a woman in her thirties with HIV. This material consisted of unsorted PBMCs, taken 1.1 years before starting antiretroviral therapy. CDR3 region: CASALGTGMVSYNEQFF. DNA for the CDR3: TGTGCCAGCGCCCTCGGGACTGGAATGGTATCCTACAATGAGCAGTTCTTC.